This T cell receptor beta chain was obtained from a study of blood T cell repertoires in COVID-19. The overall study: From the United States, Italy and Spain came samples of acute and convalescent COVID-19. From T cells, B-cell-depleted T cells, or PBMCs came the material, which was cDNA or gDNA.

Original handling: Nucleated cell counts were estimated from reference gene primer amplification. Sequencing used immunoSEQ multiplex PCR; TCRdb keeps in-frame clones, though not all of them. That table supplies the V and J calls and clone size; D and trimming were determined from the DNA. Among approximately 210,000 clones, 94% were seen once, and the ten largest hold 0.6% to 0.8%. Seattle's cohort entered during active infection and was followed longitudinally. This clone was seen only once. In germline, CDR1 is SGDLS, CDR2 YYNGEE. The CDR3 loop spans 13 amino acids. V lost 3 bases to trimming and J lost 6 bases; unmatched junction nucleotides: 1.

This chain connects TRBV9 to TRBJ1-5; 9 nucleotides match TRBD1. Sequenced material: peripheral blood. This TCR derives from a man aged 25 to 40 with COVID-19, enrolled during active disease. The CDR3 bases are TGTGCCAGCAGCGAGGGACAGGGTCAGCCCCAGCATTTT. Protein sequence: CASSEGQGQPQHF. Looking up the rest from reference TRBV9 and TRBJ1-5 gives the full variable domain: DSGVTQTPKHLITATGQRVTLRCSPRSGDLSVYWYQQSLDQGLQFLIQYYNGEERAKGNILERFSAQQFPDLHSELNLSSLELGDSALYFCASSEGQGQPQHFGDGTRLSIL.